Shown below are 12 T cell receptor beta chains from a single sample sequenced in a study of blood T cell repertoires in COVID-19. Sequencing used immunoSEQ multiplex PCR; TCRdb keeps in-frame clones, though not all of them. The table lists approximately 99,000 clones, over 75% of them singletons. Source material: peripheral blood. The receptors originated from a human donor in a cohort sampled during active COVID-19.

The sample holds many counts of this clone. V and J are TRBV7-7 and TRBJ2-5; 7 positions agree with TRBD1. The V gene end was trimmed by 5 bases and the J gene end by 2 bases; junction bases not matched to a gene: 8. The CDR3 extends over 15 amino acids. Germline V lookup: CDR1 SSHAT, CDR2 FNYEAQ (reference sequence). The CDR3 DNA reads TGTGCCAGCAGCCGGACAGGTAGTGGGCAAGAGACCCAGTACTTC. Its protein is CASSRTGSGQETQYF.

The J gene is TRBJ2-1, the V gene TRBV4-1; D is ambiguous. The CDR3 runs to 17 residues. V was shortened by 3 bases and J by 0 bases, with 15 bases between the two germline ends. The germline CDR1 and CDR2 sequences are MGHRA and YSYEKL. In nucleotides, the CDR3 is TGCGCCAGCAGCCAGGCGACAATTATCAACTCCTACAATGAGCAGTTCTTC. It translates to CASSQATIINSYNEQFF.

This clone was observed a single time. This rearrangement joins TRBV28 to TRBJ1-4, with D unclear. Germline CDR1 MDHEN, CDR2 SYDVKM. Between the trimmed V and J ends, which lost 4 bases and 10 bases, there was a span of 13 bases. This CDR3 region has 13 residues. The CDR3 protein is CASSSSESGKLFF. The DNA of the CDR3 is TGTGCCAGCAGTTCCTCGGAGTCCGGAAAACTGTTTTTT.

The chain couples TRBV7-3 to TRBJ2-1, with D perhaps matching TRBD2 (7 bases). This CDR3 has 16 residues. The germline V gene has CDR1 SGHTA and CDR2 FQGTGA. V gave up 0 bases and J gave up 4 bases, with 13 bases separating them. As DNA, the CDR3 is TGTGCCAGCAGCTTAACTACTAGGGGGGGTTACAATGAGCAGTTCTTC. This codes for CASSLTTRGGYNEQFF.

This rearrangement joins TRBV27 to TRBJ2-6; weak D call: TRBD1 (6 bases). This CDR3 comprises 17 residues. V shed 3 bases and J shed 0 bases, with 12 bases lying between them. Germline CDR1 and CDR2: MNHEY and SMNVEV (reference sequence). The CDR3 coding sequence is TGTGCCAGCAGTTTTGACAGGCCTAACTCTGGGGCCAACGTCCTGACTTTC. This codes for CASSFDRPNSGANVLTF.

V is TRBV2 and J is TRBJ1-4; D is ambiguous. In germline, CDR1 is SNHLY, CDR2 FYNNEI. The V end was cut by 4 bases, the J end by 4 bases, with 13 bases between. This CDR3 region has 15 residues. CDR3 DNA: TGTGCCAGCAGTGTCTTTGGTCGACTTAATGAAAAACTGTTTTTT. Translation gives CASSVFGRLNEKLFF. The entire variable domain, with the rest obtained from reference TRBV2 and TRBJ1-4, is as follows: EPEVTQTPSHQVTQMGQEVILRCVPISNHLYFYWYRQILGQKVEFLVSFYNNEISEKSEIFDDQFSVERPDGSNFTLKIRSTKLEDSAMYFCASSVFGRLNEKLFFGSGTQLSVL.

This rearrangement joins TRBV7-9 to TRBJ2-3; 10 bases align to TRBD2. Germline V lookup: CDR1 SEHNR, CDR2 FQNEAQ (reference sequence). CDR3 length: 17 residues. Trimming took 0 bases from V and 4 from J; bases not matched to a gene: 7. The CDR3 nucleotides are TGTGCCAGCAGCTTAGCGGCTAGCGGGGGTACTGCAGATACGCAGTATTTT. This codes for CASSLAASGGTADTQYF. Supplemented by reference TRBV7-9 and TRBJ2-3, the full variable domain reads DTGVSQNPRHKITKRGQNVTFRCDPISEHNRLYWYRQTLGQGPEFLTYFQNEAQLEKSRLLSDRFSAERPKGSFSTLEIQRTEQGDSAMYLCASSLAASGGTADTQYFGPGTRLTVL.

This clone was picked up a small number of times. CDR3 protein: CASSERGPQPQHF. CDR3 nucleotide sequence: TGTGCCAGCAGTGAAAGGGGGCCTCAGCCCCAGCATTTT. The chain is built from TRBV6-1 and TRBJ1-5, with 7 bases that match TRBD1. The CDR3 extends over 13 amino acids. Germline trimming cut 2 bases from V and 6 bases from J; bases unmatched to any gene: 1. The germline V gene encodes CDR1 MNHNS and CDR2 SASEGT.

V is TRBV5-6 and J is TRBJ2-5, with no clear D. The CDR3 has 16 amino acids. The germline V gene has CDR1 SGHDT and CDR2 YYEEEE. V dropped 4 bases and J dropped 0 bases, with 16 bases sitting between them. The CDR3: CASSATAALYQETQYF. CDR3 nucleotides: TGTGCCAGCAGCGCCACGGCGGCACTGTACCAAGAGACCCAGTACTTC.

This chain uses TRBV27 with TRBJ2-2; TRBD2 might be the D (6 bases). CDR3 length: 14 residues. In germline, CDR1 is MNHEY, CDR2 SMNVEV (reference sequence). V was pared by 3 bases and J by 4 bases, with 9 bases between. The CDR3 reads CASSFTSSTGELFF. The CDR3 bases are TGTGCCAGCAGTTTCACTAGCTCCACCGGGGAGCTGTTTTTT.

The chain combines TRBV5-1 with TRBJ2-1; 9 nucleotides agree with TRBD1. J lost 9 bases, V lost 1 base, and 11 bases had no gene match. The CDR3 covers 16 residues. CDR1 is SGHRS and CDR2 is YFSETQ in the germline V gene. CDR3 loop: CASSLTPGQGTPEQFF. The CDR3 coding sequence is TGCGCCAGCAGCTTGACTCCGGGACAGGGAACTCCTGAGCAGTTCTTC.

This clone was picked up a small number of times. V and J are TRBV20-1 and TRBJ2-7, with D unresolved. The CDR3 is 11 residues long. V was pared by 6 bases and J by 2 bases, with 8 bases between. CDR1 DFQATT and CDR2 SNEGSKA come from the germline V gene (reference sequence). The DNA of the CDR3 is TGCAGTGCCCGACAAGCCTACGAGCAGTACTTC. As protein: CSARQAYEQYF.